This TCR beta chain was found in a study of T-cell reconstitution after alpha-beta-depleted transplantation in children. Construction of the TCRbeta library involved unique molecular identifiers. Using its own MiXCR run on the PCR reads, TCRdb lists one record per CDR3 protein. The top ten clones hold less than 15% of a sample with fewer than 700,000 distinct CDR3 sequences, 23% of them seen once. There are many counts of this clonotype. J gave up 3 bases and V 3 bases, and 5 bases lay outside the gene matches. The CDR3 covers 14 residues. CDR1 DFQATT and CDR2 SNEGSKA come from the germline V gene (reference sequence).

The rearrangement joins TRBV20-1 to TRBJ2-3, with 8 bases identical to TRBD2. The TCR sequence derives from a boy under three years old who had a stem cell transplant for acute myeloid leukemia, so the T cells may come from the graft donor. The sequences come from PBMCs, mostly from graft donor cells, collected 360 days after TCRalphabeta/CD19-depleted stem cell transplant. This CDR3 is CSASGGAITDTQYF. CDR3 bases: TGCAGTGCTAGCGGGGGGGCCATAACAGATACGCAGTATTTT.